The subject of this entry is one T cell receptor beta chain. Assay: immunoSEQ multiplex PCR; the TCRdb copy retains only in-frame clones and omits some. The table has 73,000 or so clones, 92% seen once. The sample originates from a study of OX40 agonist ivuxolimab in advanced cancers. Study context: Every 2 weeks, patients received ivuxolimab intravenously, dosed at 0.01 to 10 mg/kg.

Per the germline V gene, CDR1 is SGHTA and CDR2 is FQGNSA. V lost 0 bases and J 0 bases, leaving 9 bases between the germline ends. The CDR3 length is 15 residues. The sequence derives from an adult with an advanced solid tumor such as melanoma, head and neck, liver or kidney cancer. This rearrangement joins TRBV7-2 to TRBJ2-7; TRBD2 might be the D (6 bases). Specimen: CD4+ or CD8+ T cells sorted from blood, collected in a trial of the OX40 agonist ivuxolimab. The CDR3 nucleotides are TGTGCCAGCAGCTTAGCCGGGGGTGCCTCCTACGAGCAGTACTTC. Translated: CASSLAGGASYEQYF.